Listed below are T cell receptor beta chains from one sample, sequenced in a study of blood T cell repertoires in COVID-19. The data were produced by immunoSEQ multiplex PCR, yet TCRdb's version contains in-frame clones alone and is incomplete. The data hold 150,000 to 200,000 clones, with 80% to 90% observed a single time. The specimen was peripheral blood. The origin of the receptors is an older woman with COVID-19, enrolled during active disease. CDR3s include the opening cysteine and the closing phenylalanine or tryptophan. D genes are given only for firm matches. Clone size is not always given. Where it is, it says once, few, many or a class for expanded clones.

>TRBV7-7|TRBJ2-1|-|TRBD2
CASSGTTSGRSNEQFF
TGTGCTAGCAGCGGCACTACTAGCGGGAGGAGCAATGAGCAGTTCTTC
>TRBV7-2|TRBJ2-7|few|TRBD2
CASSGGTSSAYEQYF
TGTGCCAGCAGCGGGGGGACTAGCTCAGCCTACGAGCAGTACTTC
>TRBV9|TRBJ2-1|-|-
CASSTRTAGTALNYNEQFF
TGTGCCAGCAGCACCCGGACAGCCGGAACAGCACTGAATTACAATGAGCAGTTCTTC
>TRBV7-8|TRBJ2-5|-|-
CASSLARGGRRETQYF
TGTGCCAGCAGCTTAGCACGCGGGGGCCGGAGGGAGACCCAGTACTTC
>TRBV7-3|TRBJ1-4|-|TRBD1
CASSPTGVSEKLFF
TGTGCCAGCAGCCCGACAGGGGTCTCGGAAAAACTGTTTTTT
>TRBV5-1|TRBJ2-7|-|TRBD1
CASSLPGQGAFSYEQYF
TGCGCCAGCAGCTTGCCGGGACAGGGAGCTTTCTCCTACGAGCAGTACTTC
>TRBV11-3|TRBJ1-4|-|-
CASSLNRQGLFEKLFF
TGTGCCAGCAGCTTAAATCGCCAGGGACTATTCGAAAAACTGTTTTTT
>TRBV18|TRBJ1-2|few|TRBD1
CASSPGQGLGYGYTF
TGTGCCAGCTCACCCGGACAGGGACTGGGCTATGGCTACACCTTC
>TRBV3-1/TRBV3-2|TRBJ1-4|once|TRBD1
CASSQDPRTGNEKLFF
TGTGCCAGCAGCCAAGATCCGAGGACAGGGAATGAAAAACTGTTTTTT
>TRBV3-1/TRBV3-2|TRBJ2-2|-|TRBD2
CASSQDRWSGRNTGELFF
TGTGCCAGCAGCCAAGATCGGTGGAGCGGGAGGAACACCGGGGAGCTGTTTTTT
>TRBV7-9|TRBJ1-5|few|-
CASSSDSALQPQHF
TGTGCCAGCAGCTCGGACAGTGCCCTGCAGCCCCAGCATTTT
>TRBV6-5|TRBJ1-2|-|-
CASSYSTQGYGYTF
TGTGCCAGCAGTTACTCAACACAGGGATATGGCTACACCTTC
>TRBV2|TRBJ2-1|-|TRBD2
CASSEDGGGYNEQFF
TGTGCCAGCAGTGAAGATGGGGGGGGATACAATGAGCAGTTCTTC
>TRBV5-6|TRBJ2-3|-|TRBD2
CASSLAGGPRGTQYF
TGTGCCAGCAGCCTCGCGGGAGGGCCTCGTGGTACGCAGTATTTT